At least ten counts were recorded for the clone carrying this T cell receptor (beta chain). Its antigen remains unknown. This sample stems from a study of identical twins. Whole-study findings and limits: Analyses of zero insertions could be partly confounded by invariant MAIT and iNKT cells.

Healthy Caucasians were all of the donors. TCRdb reanalysed the 5' RACE reads using MiXCR and keeps one entry per CDR3 protein. The data show more than 650,000 distinct CDR3 sequences, approximately 6.1% seen once. The V segment lost 5 bases and the J segment 4 bases; nucleotides outside the gene matches: 8. This CDR3 region has 15 residues. CDR1 LNHNV and CDR2 YYDKDF come from the germline V gene (reference sequence). The genes are TRBV15 and TRBJ2-1; 7 nucleotides match TRBD1. Sequencing was done on a sample of naive T cells sorted from blood. The receptor was derived from a man younger than 35 in good health. The CDR3 is CATSGRGSLYNEQFF. The CDR3 nucleotides are TGTGCCACCAGCGGCAGGGGGTCCCTTTACAATGAGCAGTTCTTC.